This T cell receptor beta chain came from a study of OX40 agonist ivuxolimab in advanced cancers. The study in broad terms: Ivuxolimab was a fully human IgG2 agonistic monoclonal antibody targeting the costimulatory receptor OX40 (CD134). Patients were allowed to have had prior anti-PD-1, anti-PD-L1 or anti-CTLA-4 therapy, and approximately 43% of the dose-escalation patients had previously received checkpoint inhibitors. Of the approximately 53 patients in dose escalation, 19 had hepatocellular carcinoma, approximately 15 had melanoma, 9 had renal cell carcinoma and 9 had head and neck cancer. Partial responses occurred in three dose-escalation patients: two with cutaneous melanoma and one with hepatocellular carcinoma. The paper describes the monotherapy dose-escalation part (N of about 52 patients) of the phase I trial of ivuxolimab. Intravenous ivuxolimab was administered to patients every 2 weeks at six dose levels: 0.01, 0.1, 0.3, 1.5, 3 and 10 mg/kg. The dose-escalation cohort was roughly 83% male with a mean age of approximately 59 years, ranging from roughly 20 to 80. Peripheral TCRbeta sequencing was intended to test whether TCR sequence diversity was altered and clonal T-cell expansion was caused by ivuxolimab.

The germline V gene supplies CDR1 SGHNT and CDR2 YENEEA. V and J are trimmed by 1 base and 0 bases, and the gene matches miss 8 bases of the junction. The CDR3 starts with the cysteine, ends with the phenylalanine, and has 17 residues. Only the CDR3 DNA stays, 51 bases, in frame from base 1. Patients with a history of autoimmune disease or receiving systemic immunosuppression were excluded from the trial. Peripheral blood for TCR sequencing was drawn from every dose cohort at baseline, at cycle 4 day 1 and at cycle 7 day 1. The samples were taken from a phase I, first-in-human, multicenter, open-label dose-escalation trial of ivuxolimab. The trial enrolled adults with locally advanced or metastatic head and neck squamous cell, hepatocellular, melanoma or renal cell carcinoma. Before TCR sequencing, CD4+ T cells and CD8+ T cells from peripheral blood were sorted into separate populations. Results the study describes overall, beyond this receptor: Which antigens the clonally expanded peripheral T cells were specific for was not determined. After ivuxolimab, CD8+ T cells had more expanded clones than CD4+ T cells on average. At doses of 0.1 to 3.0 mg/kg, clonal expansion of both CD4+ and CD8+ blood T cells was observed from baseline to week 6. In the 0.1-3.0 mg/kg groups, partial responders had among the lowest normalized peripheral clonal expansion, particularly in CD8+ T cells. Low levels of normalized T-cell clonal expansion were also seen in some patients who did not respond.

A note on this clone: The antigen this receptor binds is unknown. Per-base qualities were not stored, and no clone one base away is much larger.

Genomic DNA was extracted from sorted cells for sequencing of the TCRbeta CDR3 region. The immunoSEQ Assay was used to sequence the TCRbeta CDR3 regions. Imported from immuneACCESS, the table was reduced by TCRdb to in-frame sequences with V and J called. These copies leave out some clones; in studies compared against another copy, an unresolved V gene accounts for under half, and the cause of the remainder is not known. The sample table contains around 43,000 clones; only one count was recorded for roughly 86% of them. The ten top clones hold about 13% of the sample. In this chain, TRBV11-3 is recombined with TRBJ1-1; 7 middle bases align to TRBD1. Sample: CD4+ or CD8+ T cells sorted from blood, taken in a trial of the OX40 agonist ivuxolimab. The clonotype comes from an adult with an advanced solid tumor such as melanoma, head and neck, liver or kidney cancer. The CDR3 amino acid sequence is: CASSLGRGTAMNTEAFF. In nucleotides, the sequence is TGTGCCAGCAGCTTAGGCCGCGGGACAGCCATGAACACTGAAGCTTTCTTT.